A few counts support the clone carrying this T cell receptor beta chain. Antigen: not known. Only in-frame clones appear in the TCRdb table, and some are missing; sequencing was by immunoSEQ multiplex PCR. The table shows 6,000 or so clones, with just over 65% occurring only once. CDR3 length: 15 residues. Per the germline V gene, CDR1 is MDHEN and CDR2 is SYDVKM. Trimming pared 3 bases from V and 3 bases from J, leaving 13 bases between. The data were obtained in a study of OX40 agonist ivuxolimab in advanced cancers. Study-level background: Three patients got partial responses; one had hepatocellular carcinoma and two had cutaneous melanoma. Study-level points and caveats: At doses 0.1 to 3.0 mg/kg, CD4+ and CD8+ clones expanded. In general, CD8+ T cells held more expanded clones than CD4+ did, on average.

The sequenced sample was CD4+ or CD8+ T cells sorted from blood, obtained in a trial of the OX40 agonist ivuxolimab. This TCR was recovered from an adult with an advanced solid tumor such as melanoma, head and neck, liver or kidney cancer. The chain couples TRBV28 to TRBJ2-3, with D possibly TRBD2 on 6 matching bases. CDR3 nucleotide sequence: TGTGCCAGCAGTTTCAAGATGGAGGGTACAGATACGCAGTATTTT. It yields the protein CASSFKMEGTDTQYF.